This T cell receptor beta chain originates from a study of blood T cells in healthy people across ages. Germline CDR1 reads DFQATT; CDR2 reads SNEGSKA (reference sequence). V was cut by 1 base and J by 0 bases, with 13 bases left in between. The CDR3 contains 15 residues. The authors ran a second PCR of roughly 6 to 11 cycles using a sample-barcoded 5' primer and a J-beta primer mix. TCRdb used MiXCR to reprocess the 5' RACE reads, holding one entry per CDR3 protein. Here the sample spans about 1.8 million distinct CDR3 sequences, 49% being singletons. Whole-study results and caveats: Reliance upon unsorted PBMCs precluded definitive naive versus antigen-experienced comparison.

This clonotype came up a few times. Antigen specificity is unknown. The sequencing input was blood. The V gene is TRBV20-1, the J gene TRBJ2-7; perhaps TRBD2 as D (6 bases). The receptor comes from a woman aged 40 to 49 in good health. Written as DNA, the CDR3 is TGCAGTGCTAGAGCTGGGCGGGGCCCCTCCTACGAGCAGTACTTC. Protein: CSARAGRGPSYEQYF.